These T cell receptor beta chains were read from a single sample in a study of blood T cell repertoires in COVID-19. Produced via immunoSEQ multiplex PCR; TCRdb's table is partial and in-frame only. The sample carries roughly 75,000 clones, over 75% recorded once. Sequencing input: peripheral blood. The receptor set was obtained from a man aged 50 to 60 with acute or convalescent COVID-19. The CDR3 runs from the conserved cysteine through the conserved F or W. A D gene is named only where the DNA matches it firmly. A row's size may be missing; if present it is once, few, many or a size class.

clone_size cdr3_length d_call j_call v_call cdr3_nt cdr3_aa
NA 16 NA TRBJ1-4 TRBV6-2/TRBV6-3 TGTGCCAGCAGTTACACCCCGGGAGGGGCATCGGAGGAACTGTTTTTT CASSYTPGGASEELFF
NA 18 TRBD1 TRBJ1-3 TRBV28 TGTGCCAGCAGCCCGCCGGGCGGGACAGGTGATCTGGGAAACACCATATATTTT CASSPPGGTGDLGNTIYF
NA 17 NA TRBJ2-6 TRBV27 TGTGCCAGCAGTTTGACATATCTGGTTTCTGGGGCCAACGTCCTGACTTTC CASSLTYLVSGANVLTF
NA 14 TRBD1 TRBJ2-7 TRBV5-4 TGTGCCAGCAGCGCGGGACAGGGGGCCTACGAGCAGTACTTC CASSAGQGAYEQYF
NA 14 NA TRBJ1-1 TRBV9 TGTGCCAGCAGCTCCACCGGCGGTGACACTGAAGCTTTCTTT CASSSTGGDTEAFF
NA 13 TRBD1 TRBJ1-5 TRBV28 TGTGCCAGCAGGGCGCCCGGGACAGGGGTCCAGCATTTT CASRAPGTGVQHF
NA 16 NA TRBJ2-1 TRBV9 TGTGCCAGCAGCTCCCCTCTAGGGGTCTCCTACAATGAGCAGTTCTTC CASSSPLGVSYNEQFF
NA 13 NA TRBJ1-6 TRBV12-3/TRBV12-4 TGTGCCAGCAGTCGGGACATTGGGTCACCCCTCCACTTT CASSRDIGSPLHF
NA 16 NA TRBJ2-4 TRBV28 TGTGCCAGCAGTGAAAGCGGCAGTGCTGCCCAAAACATTCAGTACTTC CASSESGSAAQNIQYF
NA 19 TRBD2 TRBJ2-1 TRBV5-1 TGCGCCAGCAGCTCGGGACTAGCGGGGGGTCGAAGCTCCTACAATGAGCAGTTCTTC CASSSGLAGGRSSYNEQFF
NA 15 NA TRBJ2-5 TRBV18 TGTGCCAGCTCACCAAATAGCCCTGAGGGTGAGACCCAGTACTTC CASSPNSPEGETQYF
NA 14 NA TRBJ2-7 TRBV5-6 TGTGCCAGCAGCGCTACCGGGAGATCCTACGAGCAGTACTTC CASSATGRSYEQYF
NA 15 NA TRBJ1-2 TRBV7-2 TGTGCCAGCAGCTTAGTATGGCAGGGGATTTATGGCTACACCTTC CASSLVWQGIYGYTF
NA 15 NA TRBJ1-5 TRBV9 TGTGCCAGCAGCGTAGATGGGCAGGGCAATCAGCCCCAGCATTTT CASSVDGQGNQPQHF
few 15 NA TRBJ1-5 TRBV6-2/TRBV6-3 TGTGCCAGCAGTAGACCGGGGTCTAACAATCAGCCCCAGCATTTT CASSRPGSNNQPQHF
NA 18 TRBD2 TRBJ2-2 TRBV4-3 TGCGCCAGCAGCCAAGATCTTCTCGCGGGAGAGAACACCGGGGAGCTGTTTTTT CASSQDLLAGENTGELFF
NA 15 NA TRBJ1-6 TRBV30 TGTGCCTGGAGAACCTACGGGGCCTATAATTCACCCCTCCACTTT CAWRTYGAYNSPLHF
NA 13 NA TRBJ2-5 TRBV7-3 TGTGCCAGCAGCTCTTTGTACCAAGAGACCCAGTACTTC CASSSLYQETQYF
NA 16 TRBD1 TRBJ1-2 TRBV24-1 TGTGCCACCCGAGCGCCGGGGACAGGGTTCTCCTATGGCTACACCTTC CATRAPGTGFSYGYTF
few 13 TRBD1 TRBJ1-1 TRBV6-2/TRBV6-3 TGTGCCAGCAGTCCCGACAGGGTGCCTGAAGCTTTCTTT CASSPDRVPEAFF
NA 16 TRBD2 TRBJ2-3 TRBV11-3 TGTGCCAGCAGCTTAGAGGGGACTAGCGGTACAGATACGCAGTATTTT CASSLEGTSGTDTQYF
once 15 TRBD2 TRBJ2-7 TRBV29-1 TGCAGCGTTAGACGGACTAGCGGGAGCTCCTACGAGCAGTACTTC CSVRRTSGSSYEQYF
NA 15 NA TRBJ1-1 TRBV5-8 TGTGCCAGCAGCATAGGACAGCCTATGAACACTGAAGCTTTCTTT CASSIGQPMNTEAFF
NA 14 NA TRBJ2-4 TRBV6-5 TGTGCCAGCAGGGAGGGCCTAGCCAAAAACATTCAGTACTTC CASREGLAKNIQYF
NA 13 TRBD2 TRBJ2-7 TRBV7-9 TGTGCCAGCAGAAAGGCTAGCGGCTACGAGCAGTACTTC CASRKASGYEQYF
NA 15 TRBD1 TRBJ1-5 TRBV18 TGTGCCAGCTCACCAGAGGGGGCTCTTTATCAGCCCCAGCATTTT CASSPEGALYQPQHF
NA 15 TRBD1 TRBJ1-2 TRBV29-1 TGCAGCGTTGAGTTACAGGGGGGTCGTAACTATGGCTACACCTTC CSVELQGGRNYGYTF
NA 15 TRBD1 TRBJ1-5 TRBV19 TGTGCCAGTTTGGACAGGGGCTGGGGTAATCAGCCCCAGCATTTT CASLDRGWGNQPQHF
NA 17 TRBD2 TRBJ2-3 TRBV20-1 TGCAGTGCTAGTGGGAGGACTAGTCCCACCGTAGGGGATACGCAGTATTTT CSASGRTSPTVGDTQYF
NA 14 NA TRBJ1-2 TRBV27 TGTGCCAGCAGGAAGGAGGGGCAGAACTATGGCTACACCTTC CASRKEGQNYGYTF
NA 13 TRBD1 TRBJ1-1 TRBV6-5 TGTGCCAGCCTAAATGCAGGGGGAACTGAAGCTTTCTTT CASLNAGGTEAFF
NA 15 NA TRBJ1-4 TRBV28 TGTGCCAGCAGTTTATCTGCGGTTGTTAATGAAAAACTGTTTTTT CASSLSAVVNEKLFF
NA 14 NA TRBJ1-6 TRBV6-5 TGTGCCAGCTCGTCGGGGGGGTCCGTGAATTTGAGTCACTTT CASSSGGSVNLSHF
once 14 NA TRBJ1-1 TRBV11-2 TGTGCCAGCAGCGCCCCTCAGGGATCCACTGAAGCTTTCTTT CASSAPQGSTEAFF
NA 14 TRBD1 TRBJ1-4 TRBV5-1 TGCGCCAGCAGCTTACAGGGGCTCGGTGAAAAACTGTTTTTT CASSLQGLGEKLFF
NA 12 NA TRBJ2-7 TRBV5-4 TGTGCCAGCAGCACGACTTCCTACGAGCAGTACTTC CASSTTSYEQYF
few 13 NA TRBJ1-4 TRBV15 TGTGCCACCAGCAGGACAAAGAATGAAAAACTGTTTTTT CATSRTKNEKLFF
few 13 NA TRBJ1-1 TRBV5-1 TGCGCCAGCAGTTATGCCGACAGAATTGAAGCTTTCTTT CASSYADRIEAFF
NA 18 TRBD1 TRBJ1-5 TRBV28 TGTGCCAGCAGTTTCCCCCTCGGGACAGGGATGGGCAATCAGCCCCAGCATTTT CASSFPLGTGMGNQPQHF
few 16 TRBD1 TRBJ2-2 TRBV24-1 TGTGCCACCAGTGAATCCCGGGACAGCAACACCGGGGAGCTGTTTTTT CATSESRDSNTGELFF
NA 14 NA TRBJ2-3 TRBV12-5 TGTGCTAGTGGTCGGGGACTTATCACAGATACGCAGTATTTT CASGRGLITDTQYF
NA 16 TRBD1 TRBJ1-1 TRBV5-4 TGTGCCAGCAGCCCCGGGACAGGAGCAGGTAACACTGAAGCTTTCTTT CASSPGTGAGNTEAFF